Listed here are 30 T cell receptor beta chains from one sample, sequenced in a study of blood T cell repertoires in COVID-19. TCRdb's table, derived via immunoSEQ multiplex PCR, lists solely in-frame clones and lacks some. The data show about 46,000 clones, with about 87% seen just once and more than 15% held by the top ten. The sample comprised peripheral blood. The origin of the receptors is a human donor in a cohort sampled during active COVID-19.

The gene calls are TRBV21-1 and TRBJ1-2. TRBV21-1 is tagged as a pseudogene. There are 16 residues in the CDR3. CDR3 DNA: TGTGCCAGCAGCGGGGGGAGGCCCTTAGCTAACTATGGCTACACCTTC. Protein product: CASSGGRPLANYGYTF.

The gene calls are TRBV11-3 and TRBJ2-3; possible D gene TRBD2, 5 bases. Trimming stripped 5 bases from V and 5 bases from J, with 17 bases between. The CDR3 totals 15 residues. Germline lookup yields CDR1 SGHNT and CDR2 YENEEA. CDR3 sequence reads: CASSTGRLEGDTQYF. In nucleotides, the CDR3 is TGTGCCAGCAGCACCGGACGCCTTGAGGGAGATACGCAGTATTTT.

The V and J genes are TRBV5-6 and TRBJ1-5; 8 bases agree with TRBD1. From germline, CDR1 is SGHDT and CDR2 YYEEEE. The CDR3 extends over 17 amino acids. The V segment lost 2 bases and the J segment 4 bases; nucleotides outside the gene matches: 11. CDR3 protein: CASSFPRTGISNQPQHF. CDR3 sequence (DNA): TGTGCCAGCAGCTTCCCCCGGACAGGGATATCAAATCAGCCCCAGCATTTT.

By proportion, this clone is medium-sized. The chain carries TRBV4-2 and TRBJ1-1, with TRBD1 as a possible D gene (5 bases). The CDR3 length is 16 residues. Between the trimmed V and J ends, which lost 1 base and 4 bases, there was a span of 16 bases. Looked up from germline, CDR1 is LGHNA and CDR2 is YNFKEQ. CDR3 nucleotide sequence: TGTGCCAGCAGCCAAGGAACTGGGGACTCGGGCACTGAAGCTTTCTTT. Amino acids: CASSQGTGDSGTEAFF.

The sample holds one count of this clone. The chain links TRBV10-3 to TRBJ1-1, with a tentative D call TRBD1 (5 bases). In germline, CDR1 is ENHRY, CDR2 SYGVKD. This CDR3 comprises 15 residues. Trimming shortened V by 0 bases and J by 6 bases, and 14 bases separated the two germline ends. The CDR3 loop reads CAISESGGDPSEAFF. As DNA, the CDR3 is TGTGCCATCAGTGAGTCAGGAGGGGACCCTTCTGAAGCTTTCTTT.

The chain couples TRBV10-1 to TRBJ2-7; 7 positions match TRBD1. Germline trimming cut 3 bases from V and 10 bases from J; bases unmatched to any gene: 3. The CDR3 is made up of 11 amino acids. Germline-derived CDR1 and CDR2 are WNHNN and SYGVQD (reference sequence). This CDR3 reads CASSDRDRQYF. In DNA form, the CDR3 reads TGCGCCAGCAGTGACCGGGACAGACAGTACTTC.

The chain uses TRBV27 and TRBJ1-2; D is perhaps TRBD1 (6 bases). V was trimmed by 7 bases and J by 6 bases, leaving 15 bases between them. Per the germline V gene, CDR1 is MNHEY and CDR2 is SMNVEV (reference sequence). The CDR3 is 13 amino acids. Written as DNA, the CDR3 is TGTGCCAGCAAGTTCCGAGGGGGTGATGGCTACACCTTC. It yields the protein CASKFRGGDGYTF.

This clone was observed a handful of times. The chain uses TRBV5-4 and TRBJ2-7; 8 bases are a match to TRBD2. Germline V lookup: CDR1 SGHNT, CDR2 YYREEE (reference sequence). With 4 bases clipped from V and 6 bases from J, the junction kept 6 bases outside the gene matches. The CDR3 contains 13 residues. CDR3 coding DNA: TGTGCCAGCAGCCCGGCGGGGGGAGGCGAGCAGTACTTC. It yields the protein CASSPAGGGEQYF.

This chain uses TRBV5-4 with TRBJ2-3, with TRBD2 identical over 8 bases. This CDR3 is built from 18 residues. Trimming removed 3 bases from V and 4 bases from J; junction bases left unmatched: 16. Germline values: CDR1 SGHNT, CDR2 YYREEE (reference sequence). The CDR3 DNA is TGTGCCAGCAGCTGGGGTCCAGGGAGCGGGAGTGGTGCAGATACGCAGTATTTT. The encoded protein is CASSWGPGSGSGADTQYF.

The chain is built from TRBV2 and TRBJ2-7; D unclear. Germline loops: CDR1 SNHLY, CDR2 FYNNEI. V lost 6 bases and J lost 2, with 11 bases in between. The CDR3 consists of 13 residues. The CDR3 is CASSLLAPYEQYF. The DNA of the CDR3 is TGTGCCAGCAGCCTACTCGCTCCCTACGAGCAGTACTTC.

J is TRBJ1-5 and V is TRBV19; the D is unclear. The V end lost 3 bases, the J end lost 2 bases, and 14 bases lay between the germline ends. The CDR3 contains 16 residues. CDR1 is LNHDA, CDR2 SQIVND, per germline (reference sequence). CDR3 DNA sequence: TGTGCCAGTAGTATTCCTCCTGAGGGCGGCAATCAGCCCCAGCATTTT. Its translation is CASSIPPEGGNQPQHF.

This clone was detected only a few times. The chain carries TRBV4-2 and TRBJ2-7; 9 positions agree with TRBD2. The CDR3 is 15 residues long. Germline V gene lookup returns CDR1 LGHNA and CDR2 YNFKEQ. V lost 0 bases, J lost 6 bases, and 6 bases stayed unmatched. CDR3 residues: CASSQDGVAGVEQYF. DNA of the CDR3: TGTGCCAGCAGCCAAGACGGTGTAGCGGGGGTCGAGCAGTACTTC.

The rearrangement joins TRBV3-1 (or the pseudogene TRBV3-2) to TRBJ1-2; 7 bases align to TRBD1. Germline V gives CDR1 LGHDT, CDR2 YNNKEL (reference sequence). The CDR3 is 17 amino acids. With 0 bases clipped from V and 6 bases from J, the junction kept 13 bases outside the gene matches. In DNA form, the CDR3 reads TGTGCCAGCAGCCAAGACCTATTAAATACAGGGGTGGATGGCTACACCTTC. Amino acids: CASSQDLLNTGVDGYTF.

The chain links TRBV11-2 to TRBJ2-2; tentative D call: TRBD1 (5 bases). The germline V and J ends were trimmed by 5 bases and 0 bases, with 10 bases remaining between them. The germline gives CDR1 SGHAT, CDR2 FQNNGV. This CDR3 is built from 15 residues. The CDR3 loop is CASSQQASNTGELFF. The CDR3 region has the DNA TGTGCCAGCAGCCAACAGGCGTCGAACACCGGGGAGCTGTTTTTT.

The rearrangement uses TRBV6-5 and TRBJ1-2; D uncertain. Germline values: CDR1 MNHEY, CDR2 SVGAGI. This CDR3 comprises 13 residues. V was shortened by 7 bases and J by 4 bases, with 13 bases between the two germline ends. In nucleotides, the CDR3 is TGTGCCAGCAAGACCGCGGATTCCTATGGCTACACCTTC. This encodes CASKTADSYGYTF.

The chain couples TRBV19 to TRBJ2-1; D remains ambiguous. V shed 4 bases and J shed 0 bases, with 10 bases lying between them. The CDR3 is made up of 15 amino acids. CDR1 and CDR2 from the germline V gene are LNHDA and SQIVND (reference sequence). This CDR3 reads CASSNGLSSYNEQFF. The CDR3 region has the DNA TGTGCCAGTAGTAATGGTTTGAGCTCCTACAATGAGCAGTTCTTC.

This clone was seen only a few times. The genes are TRBV27 and TRBJ1-1; possible D gene TRBD1, 5 bases. The germline gives CDR1 MNHEY, CDR2 SMNVEV (reference sequence). The germline V and J ends were trimmed by 4 bases and 5 bases, with 8 bases remaining between them. The CDR3 has 12 residues. In nucleotides, the CDR3 is TGTGCCAGCAGTTCTGGGGCAACTGAAGCTTTCTTT. Its translation is CASSSGATEAFF.

Written as DNA, the CDR3 is TGTGCCAGCAGCTTTGGTCCTGGAGGGACTGAAGCTTTCTTT. Its translation: CASSFGPGGTEAFF. The chain joins TRBV5-6 to TRBJ1-1; no clear D. CDR1 is SGHDT, CDR2 YYEEEE, per germline. The CDR3 totals 14 residues. Trimming took off 2 bases at V and 5 bases at J, with 13 bases between the two ends. Complete variable domain (other parts from reference TRBV5-6 and TRBJ1-1): DAGVTQSPTHLIKTRGQQVTLRCSPKSGHDTVSWYQQALGQGPQFIFQYYEEEERQRGNFPDRFSGHQFPNYSSELNVNALLLGDSALYLCASSFGPGGTEAFFGQGTRLTVV.

The V and J genes are TRBV30 and TRBJ1-2; 10 nucleotides match TRBD1. Germline V gene sequence: CDR1 GTSNPN, CDR2 SVGIG (reference sequence). V was pared by 0 bases and J by 8 bases, with 15 bases of the junction left unmatched. CDR3 size: 17 residues. CDR3 protein: CAWSVGGTGDYLRGYTF. CDR3 sequence (DNA): TGTGCCTGGAGTGTAGGTGGGACAGGGGATTATCTGCGGGGCTACACCTTC.

The rearrangement uses TRBV6-6 and TRBJ2-1; D ambiguous. V was trimmed by 9 bases and J by 0 bases, leaving 12 bases between them. This CDR3 comprises 14 residues. The V gene's germline CDR1 is MNHNY and CDR2 SVGAGI (reference sequence). CDR3 amino acids: CASVMESSYNEQFF. As DNA, the CDR3 is TGTGCCAGTGTAATGGAGAGCTCCTACAATGAGCAGTTCTTC.

This sequence joins TRBV28 and TRBJ2-7; D gene unclear. The CDR3 loop spans 12 amino acids. Germline V lookup: CDR1 MDHEN, CDR2 SYDVKM. V lost 5 bases and J lost 1, with 6 bases in between. As DNA, the CDR3 is TGTGCCAGCAGTCATACATCCTACGAGCAGTACTTC. As protein: CASSHTSYEQYF.

This chain connects TRBV5-4 to TRBJ2-5; tentatively, D is TRBD2 (5 bases). Germline V lookup: CDR1 SGHNT, CDR2 YYREEE (reference sequence). Trimming took off 4 bases at V and 3 bases at J, with 13 bases between the two ends. This CDR3 comprises 14 residues. The chain's CDR3 is CASSPGPREETQYF. The CDR3 region has the DNA TGTGCCAGCAGCCCCGGGCCGCGGGAAGAGACCCAGTACTTC.

The genes are TRBV30 and TRBJ1-5; the match to TRBD1 covers 7 bases. J lost 9 bases, V lost 3 bases, and 17 bases had no gene match. This CDR3 contains 16 residues. Germline CDR1 and CDR2: GTSNPN and SVGIG (reference sequence). The CDR3 protein is CAWSGISGTVPGPQHF. CDR3 bases: TGTGCCTGGAGCGGAATATCGGGGACAGTCCCTGGGCCCCAGCATTTT.

This clone is a singleton in its sample. The chain recombines TRBV5-1 with TRBJ2-1; the match to TRBD2 covers 13 bases. V shed 4 bases and J 9 bases; nucleotides not matched to a gene: 10. The CDR3 extends over 16 amino acids. Germline lookup yields CDR1 SGHRS and CDR2 YFSETQ. Here the CDR3 reads CASSPILAGGQGEQFF. The CDR3 nucleotides read TGCGCCAGCAGCCCTATACTAGCGGGGGGGCAGGGTGAGCAGTTCTTC.

The V gene is TRBV11-1, the J gene TRBJ2-5, with D tentatively TRBD2 (6 bases). The germline V gene has CDR1 SGHAT and CDR2 FQDESV (reference sequence). There are 14 residues in the CDR3. Trimming took 5 bases from V and 4 from J, leaving 14 bases between them. The CDR3 is CASSPLGGRETQYF. In DNA, the CDR3 is TGTGCCAGCAGCCCCCTGGGGGGTCGAGAGACCCAGTACTTC.

DNA of the CDR3: TGTGCCAGCAGCAAAGAGACAGTGGGTGGAAACACCATATATTTT. Translating it yields CASSKETVGGNTIYF. The genes are TRBV7-6 and TRBJ1-3; TRBD1 is a possible D gene (5 bases). The V end lost 5 bases, the J end lost 3 bases, and 14 bases lay between the germline ends. The CDR3 loop spans 15 amino acids. CDR1 and CDR2 (germline): SGHVS, FNYEAQ.

This chain links TRBV10-3 with TRBJ2-2, with 7 bases identical to TRBD2. J lost 4 bases, V lost 6 bases, and 8 bases had no gene match. CDR1 is ENHRY and CDR2 is SYGVKD in the germline V gene. CDR3 length: 15 residues. The CDR3 coding sequence is TGTGCCATCAGGGACACTAGCGTTGGCACCGGGGAGCTGTTTTTT. It codes for CAIRDTSVGTGELFF.

This chain links TRBV3-1 (or the pseudogene TRBV3-2) with TRBJ2-7, with 8 bases aligning to TRBD2. Germline lookup yields CDR1 LGHDT and CDR2 YNNKEL (reference sequence). The CDR3 is 15 residues long. Trimming cost V 2 bases and J 4 bases; bases outside gene matches: 7. In DNA, the CDR3 is TGTGCCAGCAGCCAAATGTCTAGCGGGTCGTACGAGCAGTACTTC. Its translation: CASSQMSSGSYEQYF.

This clone was recorded once. This sequence joins TRBV21-1 and TRBJ1-2; the tabulated D call, TRBD1, remains unverified against the DNA. TRBV21-1 is marked as a pseudogene. There are 14 residues in the CDR3. CDR3 in amino acids: CASSKVDNNYGYTF. CDR3 DNA sequence: TGTGCCAGCAGCAAAGTGGACAATAACTATGGCTACACCTTC.

The chain couples TRBV2 to TRBJ2-5, with 7 positions matching TRBD2. J was trimmed by 5 bases and V by 6 bases; bases with no gene match: 6. The CDR3 spans 13 residues. The germline gives CDR1 SNHLY, CDR2 FYNNEI. In DNA, the CDR3 is TGTGCCAGCAGCCCTAGCGGCCGCGAGACCCAGTACTTC. This encodes CASSPSGRETQYF.